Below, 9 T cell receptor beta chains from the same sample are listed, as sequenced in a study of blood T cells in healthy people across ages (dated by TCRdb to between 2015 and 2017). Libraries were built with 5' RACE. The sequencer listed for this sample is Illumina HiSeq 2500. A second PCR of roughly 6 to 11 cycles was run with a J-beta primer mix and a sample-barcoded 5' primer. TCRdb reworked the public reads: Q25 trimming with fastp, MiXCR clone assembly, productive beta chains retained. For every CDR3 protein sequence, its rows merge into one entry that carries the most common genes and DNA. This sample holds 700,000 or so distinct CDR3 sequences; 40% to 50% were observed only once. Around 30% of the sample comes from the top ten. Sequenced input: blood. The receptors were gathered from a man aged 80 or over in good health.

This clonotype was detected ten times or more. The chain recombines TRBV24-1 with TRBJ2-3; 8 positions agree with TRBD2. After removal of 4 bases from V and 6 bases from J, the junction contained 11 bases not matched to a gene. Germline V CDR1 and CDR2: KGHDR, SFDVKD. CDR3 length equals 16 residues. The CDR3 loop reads CATSDNSGALGDTQYF. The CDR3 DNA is TGTGCCACCAGTGACAATAGCGGGGCACTAGGGGATACGCAGTATTTT.

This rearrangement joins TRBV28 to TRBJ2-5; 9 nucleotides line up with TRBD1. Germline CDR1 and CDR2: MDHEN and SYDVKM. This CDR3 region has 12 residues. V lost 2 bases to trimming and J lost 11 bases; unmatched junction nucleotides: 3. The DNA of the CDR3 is TGTGCCAGCAGTTTACCCGGGACAGGGCAGTACTTC. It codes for CASSLPGTGQYF.

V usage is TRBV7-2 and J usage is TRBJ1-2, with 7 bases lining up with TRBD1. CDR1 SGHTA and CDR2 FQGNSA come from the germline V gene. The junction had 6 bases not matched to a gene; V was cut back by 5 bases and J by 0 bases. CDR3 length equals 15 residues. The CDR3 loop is CASSQQGSTNYGYTF. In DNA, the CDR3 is TGTGCCAGCAGCCAACAGGGGTCGACTAACTATGGCTACACCTTC.

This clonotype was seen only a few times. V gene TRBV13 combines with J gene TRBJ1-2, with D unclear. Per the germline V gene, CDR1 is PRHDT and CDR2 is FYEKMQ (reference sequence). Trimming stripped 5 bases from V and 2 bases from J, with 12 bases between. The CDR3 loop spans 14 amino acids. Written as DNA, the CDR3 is TGTGCCAGCAGCCCGCCCGGGCGCAACTATGGCTACACCTTC. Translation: CASSPPGRNYGYTF. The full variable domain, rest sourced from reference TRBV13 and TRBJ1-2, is AAGVIQSPRHLIKEKRETATLKCYPIPRHDTVYWYQQGPGQDPQFLISFYEKMQSDKGSIPDRFSAQQFSDYHSELNMSSLELGDSALYFCASSPPGRNYGYTFGSGTRLTVV.

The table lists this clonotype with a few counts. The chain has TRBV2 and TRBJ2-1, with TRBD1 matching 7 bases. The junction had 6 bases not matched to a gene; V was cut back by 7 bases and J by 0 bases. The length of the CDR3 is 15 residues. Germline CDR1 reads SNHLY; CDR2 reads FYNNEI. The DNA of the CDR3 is TGTGCCAGCACGACAGGGCTTCGCTCCTACAATGAGCAGTTCTTC. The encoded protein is CASTTGLRSYNEQFF.

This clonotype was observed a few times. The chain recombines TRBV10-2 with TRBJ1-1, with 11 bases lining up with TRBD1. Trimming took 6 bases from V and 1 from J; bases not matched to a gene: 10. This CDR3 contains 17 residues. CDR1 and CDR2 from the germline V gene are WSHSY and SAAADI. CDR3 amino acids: CASREWTGGEGNTEAFF. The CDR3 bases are TGCGCCAGCAGGGAATGGACAGGGGGCGAGGGGAACACTGAAGCTTTCTTT.

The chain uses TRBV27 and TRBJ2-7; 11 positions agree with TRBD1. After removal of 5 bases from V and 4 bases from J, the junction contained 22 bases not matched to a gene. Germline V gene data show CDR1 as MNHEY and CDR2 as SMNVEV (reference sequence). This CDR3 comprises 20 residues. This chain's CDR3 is CASSAREWDRGNFSPYEQYF. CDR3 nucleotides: TGTGCCAGCAGTGCCCGAGAATGGGACAGGGGGAACTTTAGCCCATACGAGCAGTACTTC.

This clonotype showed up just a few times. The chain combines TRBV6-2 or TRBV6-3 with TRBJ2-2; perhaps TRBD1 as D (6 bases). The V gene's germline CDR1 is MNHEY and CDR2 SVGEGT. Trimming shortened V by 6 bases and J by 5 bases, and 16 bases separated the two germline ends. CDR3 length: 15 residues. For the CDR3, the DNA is TGTGCCAGCAGCCCGACGCAGGGGTGGACCGGGGAGCTGTTTTTT. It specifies CASSPTQGWTGELFF.

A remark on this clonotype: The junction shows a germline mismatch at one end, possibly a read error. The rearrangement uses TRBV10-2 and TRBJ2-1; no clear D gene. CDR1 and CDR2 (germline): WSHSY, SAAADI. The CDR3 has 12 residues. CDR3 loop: CAGSVQNNEQFF. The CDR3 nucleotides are TGCGCCGGCAGTGTCCAGAACAATGAGCAGTTCTTC.